This section outlines one TCR beta chain sequence together with its context. The antigen remains unidentified. The data belong to a study of T-cell memory formation after mild COVID-19. TCRdb ran MiXCR on the 5' RACE reads and lists one entry per CDR3 protein. This sample carries about 360,000 distinct CDR3 sequences, under 15% of them seen once, and the ten largest clones take less than 25%. This CDR3 region has 16 residues. Germline lookup yields CDR1 SGHNT and CDR2 YYREEE (reference sequence). The junction had 5 bases not matched to a gene; V was cut back by 0 bases and J by 0 bases. Whole-study findings and limits: Whether day 37 second-wave clones are SARS-CoV-2-specific was not confirmed. Later expanders leaned CD4+, whereas day 15 to 85 contracting clones were balanced CD4/CD8.

Input material: PBMCs or a T cell subset sorted from them (not recorded which). This rearrangement joins TRBV5-4 to TRBJ2-7, with 8 bases aligning to TRBD1. The receptor comes from a man aged 18 to 35 who had mild COVID-19 (a few samples of this study predate the infection). Cell type and time point are not known. The CDR3 protein is CASSLEGTGASYEQYF. The CDR3, as DNA: TGTGCCAGCAGCTTGGAGGGGACAGGCGCCTCCTACGAGCAGTACTTC.